This TCR beta chain was sequenced during a study of T cells after yellow fever vaccination. TCRdb fed the 5' RACE reads into MiXCR, producing one record per CDR3 protein. The data show hundreds of thousands of distinct CDR3 sequences, with roughly 11% seen just once and around 20% held by the top ten. The material sequenced was PBMCs, taken on the day of the first yellow fever vaccination. The sequence came from a man between 18 and 35 years old who received the YFV17D yellow fever vaccine.

The CDR3 DNA reads as TGTGCCAGCAGTTTAGCAGGGTCTGTCACTGAAGCTTTCTTT. It yields the protein CASSLAGSVTEAFF. The rearrangement joins TRBV28 to TRBJ1-1; D is possibly TRBD1 (5 bases). The ends were cut back, 2 bases at V and 4 bases at J, with 11 bases in the middle. The germline gives CDR1 MDHEN, CDR2 SYDVKM. This CDR3 comprises 14 residues. Complete variable domain (other parts from reference TRBV28 and TRBJ1-1): DVKVTQSSRYLVKRTGEKVFLECVQDMDHENMFWYRQDPGLGLRLIYFSYDVKMKEKGDIPEGYSVSREKKERFSLILESASTNQTSMYLCASSLAGSVTEAFFGQGTRLTVV.